This paragraph covers one T cell receptor beta chain sequence. The sample originates from a study of blood T cell repertoires in COVID-19. Study background: Italy, Spain and the United States were the sources of the convalescent and acute COVID-19 samples.

Data came from immunoSEQ multiplex PCR; TCRdb stores just in-frame clones and leaves some out. The data hold around 270,000 clones, with roughly 88% observed a single time. Study members were between about 18 and 95 years old and lived in 24 US regions. Which cohort a participant joined came from the clinical history participants gave. The CDR3 contains 11 residues. Germline V gene sequence: CDR1 DFQATT, CDR2 SNEGSKA (reference sequence). Trimming removed 7 bases at V and 5 bases at J, with 10 bases between. What was sequenced was PBMCs or T cells enriched from blood (not recorded which). This TCR derives from a woman between 40 and 55 years old who had been exposed to COVID-19. V usage is TRBV20-1 and J usage is TRBJ2-3; TRBD2 might be the D (5 bases). CDR3 amino acids: CSEGRGDTQYF. The DNA of the CDR3 is TGCAGTGAAGGTCGGGGAGATACGCAGTATTTT.